This T cell receptor beta chain was sequenced during a study of beta chain features in type 1 diabetes. This CDR3 has 14 amino acids. The ends were cut back, 3 bases at V and 2 bases at J, with 8 bases in the middle. Germline V gene data show CDR1 as SGHTA and CDR2 as FQGNSA. All of the isolated RNA was reverse transcribed, so expressed TCRB transcripts were sequenced. Sequencing used immunoSEQ multiplex PCR; TCRdb keeps in-frame clones, though not all of them. The table shows about 320,000 clones, with roughly 15% occurring only once. The chain has TRBV7-2 and TRBJ2-1, with TRBD2 as a possible D gene (6 bases). The clonotype comes from a man aged 25-40 years in good health. The sequencing sample was made of central memory CD4+ T cells from blood. CDR3 amino acids: CASSFSGAYNEQFF. DNA for the CDR3: TGTGCCAGCAGCTTTTCGGGAGCCTACAATGAGCAGTTCTTC.